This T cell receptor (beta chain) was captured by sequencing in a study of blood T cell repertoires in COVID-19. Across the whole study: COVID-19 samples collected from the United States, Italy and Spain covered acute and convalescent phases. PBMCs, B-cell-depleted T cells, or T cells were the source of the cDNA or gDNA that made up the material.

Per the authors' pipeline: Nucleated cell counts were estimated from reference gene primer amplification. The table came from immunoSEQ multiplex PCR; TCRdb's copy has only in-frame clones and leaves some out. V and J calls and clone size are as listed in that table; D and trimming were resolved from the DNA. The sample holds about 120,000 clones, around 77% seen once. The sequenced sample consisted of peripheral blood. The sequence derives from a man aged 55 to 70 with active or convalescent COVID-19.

CDR3 region: CASSPDLAGAVYEQYF. The CDR3 DNA follows: TGTGCCAGCAGCCCGGATTTAGCGGGAGCTGTCTACGAGCAGTACTTC. The genes are TRBV7-2 and TRBJ2-7; 9 bases line up with TRBD2. The germline V gene encodes CDR1 SGHTA and CDR2 FQGNSA. The CDR3 covers 16 residues. J lost 3 bases, V lost 5 bases, and 11 bases had no gene match. Complete variable domain (other parts from reference TRBV7-2 and TRBJ2-7): GAGVSQSPSNKVTEKGKDVELRCDPISGHTALYWYRQSLGQGLEFLIYFQGNSAPDKSGLPSDRFSAERTGGSVSTLTIQRTQQEDSAVYLCASSPDLAGAVYEQYFGPGTRLTVT.